Following are 15 T cell receptor beta chains from one sample sequenced in a study of blood T cell repertoires in COVID-19. TCRdb's table, derived via immunoSEQ multiplex PCR, lists solely in-frame clones and lacks some. The table shows a few hundred thousand clones, with about 90% occurring only once. Sequencing was done on a sample of peripheral blood. The receptors derive from a woman aged 45-65 years with acute or convalescent COVID-19.

This rearrangement joins TRBV20-1 to TRBJ2-1; 14 bases match TRBD2. The CDR3 runs 19 residues. From germline, CDR1 is DFQATT and CDR2 SNEGSKA (reference sequence). Germline trimming cut 3 bases from V and 6 bases from J; bases unmatched to any gene: 16. CDR3 bases: TGCAGTGCTAGTGGAACGGGACTAGCGGGAGTTTGGGTCAGCAATGAGCAGTTCTTC. It is translated as CSASGTGLAGVWVSNEQFF.

The J gene is TRBJ2-3, the V gene TRBV7-2, with D unclear. This CDR3 spans 14 amino acids. V lost 3 bases, J lost 0 bases, and 7 bases lay in between. CDR1 and CDR2 from the germline V gene are SGHTA and FQGNSA. CDR3 in amino acids: CASSFSASTDTQYF. The CDR3, as DNA: TGTGCCAGCAGCTTCAGCGCTAGCACAGATACGCAGTATTTT.

The DNA for the CDR3 is TGCGCCAGCAGGAAATTTTGGACTAGCGGGTACGAGCAGTACTTC. This gives the protein CASRKFWTSGYEQYF. This chain joins TRBV10-2 and TRBJ2-7; 11 bases match TRBD2. After removal of 6 bases from V and 4 bases from J, the junction contained 8 bases not matched to a gene. CDR1 is WSHSY, CDR2 SAAADI, per germline. This CDR3 region has 15 residues.

V gene TRBV29-1 combines with J gene TRBJ2-4; D perhaps matches TRBD1 (6 bases). Germline V gives CDR1 SQVTM, CDR2 ANQGSEA. There are 17 residues in the CDR3. V dropped 7 bases and J dropped 0 bases, with 22 bases sitting between them. CDR3 in amino acids: CSGPRGLVLKAKNIQYF. CDR3 in DNA: TGCAGCGGCCCCAGGGGATTGGTACTCAAAGCCAAAAACATTCAGTACTTC.

The chain combines TRBV7-2 with TRBJ1-1, with D perhaps matching TRBD1 (5 bases). Germline values: CDR1 SGHTA, CDR2 FQGNSA. The V end was cut by 1 base, the J end by 5 bases, with 11 bases between. The CDR3 is made up of 14 amino acids. The chain's CDR3 is CASSLGGSRTEAFF. In DNA, the CDR3 is TGTGCCAGCAGCTTAGGGGGCTCGAGGACTGAAGCTTTCTTT.

This chain joins TRBV6-4 and TRBJ2-3; D is uncertain. With 5 bases removed from V and 0 bases from J, the gap between germline ends came to 15 bases. Germline V gene data show CDR1 as MRHNA and CDR2 as SNTAGT. The CDR3 contains 16 residues. CDR3: CASSRGTTASTDTQYF. DNA for the CDR3: TGTGCCAGCAGTCGAGGAACTACTGCTAGCACAGATACGCAGTATTTT.

This clone was seen a few times. The chain uses TRBV7-2 and TRBJ1-1; possible D gene TRBD1, 6 bases. This CDR3 contains 14 residues. Germline V gene data show CDR1 as SGHTA and CDR2 as FQGNSA. V was trimmed by 5 bases and J by 1 base, leaving 11 bases between them. CDR3 residues: CASSVQGGNTEAFF. The CDR3 DNA is TGTGCCAGCAGCGTACAGGGTGGGAACACTGAAGCTTTCTTT.

The chain links TRBV18 to TRBJ2-5; D is ambiguous. This CDR3 comprises 12 residues. CDR1 and CDR2 from the germline V gene are KGHSH and LQKENI. V lost 6 bases to trimming and J lost 5 bases, with 10 bases between them. CDR3 in amino acids: CASSQATETQYF. Here the CDR3 DNA reads TGTGCCAGCTCGCAGGCTACGGAGACCCAGTACTTC.

This chain connects TRBV24-1 to TRBJ1-2, with D unclear. This CDR3 has 12 amino acids. Trimming took off 2 bases at V and 7 bases at J, with 7 bases between the two ends. Germline lookup yields CDR1 KGHDR and CDR2 SFDVKD. CDR3 bases: TGTGCCACCAGTGATTATAGATTTGGCTACACCTTC. Residues: CATSDYRFGYTF.

The CDR3 DNA reads as TGCGCCAGCAGCAAGGGACAGGATTCGACTAACTATGGCTACACCTTC. As protein: CASSKGQDSTNYGYTF. This chain links TRBV5-1 with TRBJ1-2, with TRBD1 identical over 8 bases. V lost 4 bases, J lost 0 bases, and 8 bases stayed unmatched. The CDR3 has 16 amino acids. In germline, CDR1 is SGHRS, CDR2 YFSETQ.

The CDR3 loop is CASSPSGTSETGDTQYF. The DNA of the CDR3 is TGTGCCAGCAGTCCCTCCGGGACTAGCGAAACAGGGGATACGCAGTATTTT. This sequence joins TRBV27 and TRBJ2-3; 10 bases fit TRBD2. V was pared by 5 bases and J by 6 bases, with 14 bases of the junction left unmatched. The CDR3 runs to 17 residues. Germline CDR1 is MNHEY and CDR2 is SMNVEV (reference sequence).

The chain couples TRBV9 to TRBJ2-2; 9 positions agree with TRBD2. The V segment lost 0 bases and the J segment 4 bases; nucleotides outside the gene matches: 4. CDR3 length: 16 amino acids. Germline CDR1 reads SGDLS; CDR2 reads YYNGEE. The CDR3 region has the DNA TGTGCCAGCAGCGTAGTGACTAGCGGTCTCACCGGGGAGCTGTTTTTT. Encoded protein: CASSVVTSGLTGELFF.

This rearrangement joins TRBV27 to TRBJ1-5; D possibly corresponds to TRBD1 (6 bases). The CDR3 spans 13 residues. CDR1 MNHEY and CDR2 SMNVEV come from the germline V gene (reference sequence). Deletions cut 8 bases from V and 4 bases from J, with 12 bases between. The CDR3: CASAPDRNQPQHF. The DNA for the CDR3 is TGTGCCAGCGCACCTGACAGGAATCAGCCCCAGCATTTT.

Notes on this clone: The sample carries other DNA sequences with the same CDR3. The chain combines TRBV28 with TRBJ1-1; 9 bases agree with TRBD1. Germline V gives CDR1 MDHEN, CDR2 SYDVKM. V trimming: 4 bases; J trimming: 1 base; junction bases outside the gene matches: 4. This CDR3 has 15 residues. CDR3: CASSSPGQGNTEAFF. CDR3 nucleotide sequence: TGTGCCAGCAGTTCCCCGGGACAGGGGAACACTGAAGCTTTCTTT.

The rearrangement joins TRBV7-2 to TRBJ2-2; TRBD1 is a possible D gene (7 bases). The CDR3 spans 15 residues. Germline lookup yields CDR1 SGHTA and CDR2 FQGNSA. V shed 3 bases and J shed 5 bases, with 13 bases lying between them. CDR3 region: CASSLWQGGTGELFF. The DNA for the CDR3 is TGTGCCAGCAGCTTGTGGCAGGGGGGAACCGGGGAGCTGTTTTTT.